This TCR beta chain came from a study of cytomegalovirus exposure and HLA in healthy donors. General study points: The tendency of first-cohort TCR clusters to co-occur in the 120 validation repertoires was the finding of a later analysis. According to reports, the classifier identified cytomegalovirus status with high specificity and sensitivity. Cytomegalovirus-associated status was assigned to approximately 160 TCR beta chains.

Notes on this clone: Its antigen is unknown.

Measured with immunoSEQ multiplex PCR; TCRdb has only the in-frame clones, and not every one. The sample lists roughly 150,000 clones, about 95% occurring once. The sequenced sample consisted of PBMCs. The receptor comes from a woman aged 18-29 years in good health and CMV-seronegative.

CDR3 bases: TGTGCCAGCAGCTTAGTCCCCTGGGGGGTAGAGACCCAGTACTTC. Amino acids: CASSLVPWGVETQYF. V gene TRBV7-2 combines with J gene TRBJ2-5; TRBD2 might be the D (6 bases). Per the germline V gene, CDR1 is SGHTA and CDR2 is FQGNSA. V was clipped by 1 base and J by 4 bases, with 13 bases between them. This CDR3 is built from 15 residues.